This TCR beta chain was recorded in a study of blood T cell repertoires in COVID-19. Generated by immunoSEQ multiplex PCR, the TCRdb table keeps only in-frame clones and is missing some. This table holds 55,000 to 80,000 clones, about 70% found once. The CDR3 extends over 13 amino acids. Trimming removed 4 bases from V and 4 bases from J; junction bases left unmatched: 3. Input material: peripheral blood. This sequence was found in a human donor in a cohort sampled during active COVID-19. The rearrangement joins TRBV12-3 or TRBV12-4 to TRBJ1-2; 7 bases match TRBD1. Here the CDR3 DNA reads TGTGCCAGCAGTTCGGGACAGAGCTATGGCTACACCTTC. Its translation: CASSSGQSYGYTF.